The 18 T cell receptor beta chains below were found in one sample sequenced in a study of response to subunit inactivated influenza vaccine. TCRdb redid the calling of the RT-PCR reads with MiXCR, one entry per CDR3 protein. The table shows approximately 700,000 distinct CDR3 sequences, with 15% to 17% occurring only once. The material was PBMCs from blood, obtained 11 to 12 days after vaccination. All receptors come from a middle-aged man who received an inactivated influenza vaccine.

This clonotype was detected only a few times. This chain joins TRBV5-1 and TRBJ1-1; D possibly corresponds to TRBD1 (6 bases). Trimming took off 3 bases at V and 5 bases at J, with 17 bases between the two ends. This CDR3 region has 15 residues. The germline CDR1 and CDR2 sequences are SGHRS and YFSETQ. As DNA, the CDR3 is TGCGCCAGCAGCTCGAATTCCAGGGGTGGGACTGAAGCTTTCTTT. Residues: CASSSNSRGGTEAFF.

This clonotype was picked up many times. This rearrangement joins TRBV4-3 to TRBJ2-2; D unresolved. Per germline, CDR1 LGHNA and CDR2 YSLEER. The CDR3 sequence is 14 residues long. Trimming cost V 2 bases and J 4 bases, with 8 bases left between them. The CDR3 coding sequence is TGCGCCAGCAGCCAAACAGTTTTCACCGGGGAGCTGTTTTTT. Protein sequence: CASSQTVFTGELFF.

The chain carries TRBV6-1 and TRBJ2-7; no definite D call. Trimming took off 6 bases at V and 7 bases at J, with 19 bases between the two ends. There are 14 residues in the CDR3. Germline CDR1 is MNHNS and CDR2 is SASEGT. The CDR3: CASSTPGPLGEQYF. The CDR3 DNA sequence: TGTGCCAGCAGCACTCCTGGTCCCTTGGGAGAGCAGTACTTC.

This clonotype occurred many times. CDR3 in DNA: TGTGCCAGCAGCTTAACTAGCGGCCTCTACAATGAGCAGTTCTTC. Protein sequence: CASSLTSGLYNEQFF. The rearrangement uses TRBV5-8 and TRBJ2-1; 8 nucleotides align to TRBD2. Germline CDR1 reads SGHTS; CDR2 reads YDEGEE. Trimming took 2 bases from V and 3 from J; bases not matched to a gene: 4. There are 15 residues in the CDR3.

This clonotype was counted between two and nine times. The CDR3 nucleotides are TGTGCCAGCAGTTACAACGGGGGGCTGAACACTGAAGCTTTCTTT. It encodes CASSYNGGLNTEAFF. V usage is TRBV6-5 and J usage is TRBJ1-1; tentative D call: TRBD1 (6 bases). The CDR3 spans 15 residues. Germline CDR1 reads MNHEY; CDR2 reads SVGAGI. Trimming stripped 2 bases from V and 0 bases from J, with 10 bases between.

This clonotype was recorded at least ten times. The V and J genes are TRBV6-1 and TRBJ1-1; D is uncertain. Per the germline V gene, CDR1 is MNHNS and CDR2 is SASEGT. The CDR3 is 14 amino acids. The V end was cut by 7 bases, the J end by 5 bases, with 17 bases between. CDR3 loop: CASTREGRSTEAFF. The CDR3 DNA follows: TGTGCCAGCACCCGAGAAGGCCGGAGTACTGAAGCTTTCTTT.

Ten or more counts support this clonotype. The V and J genes are TRBV4-3 and TRBJ2-7; 10 bases are shared with TRBD1. Losses at the gene ends were 3 bases for V and 2 bases for J; bases not matched to a gene: 4. This CDR3 contains 15 residues. The germline CDR1 and CDR2 sequences are LGHNA and YSLEER. The CDR3 coding sequence is TGCGCCAGCAGCCAGTACGGGACAGGGGCCTACGAGCAGTACTTC. The encoded protein is CASSQYGTGAYEQYF.

This clonotype showed up just a few times. CDR3 in DNA: TGTGCCTGGAGTGTTGGACGAGCAAGGGGGACCGGGGAGCTGTTTTTT. Protein sequence: CAWSVGRARGTGELFF. V and J are TRBV30 and TRBJ2-2, with D perhaps matching TRBD1 (6 bases). Germline V gives CDR1 GTSNPN, CDR2 SVGIG (reference sequence). The V end lost 0 bases, the J end lost 5 bases, and 16 bases lay between the germline ends. The CDR3 is 16 amino acids.

The chain uses TRBV4-3 and TRBJ2-5; D is perhaps TRBD1 (5 bases). Germline CDR1 reads LGHNA; CDR2 reads YSLEER. This CDR3 comprises 17 residues. Between the trimmed V and J ends, which lost 0 bases and 1 base, there was a span of 15 bases. The CDR3 DNA reads as TGCGCCAGCAGCCAAGATCCCGCAGGGTCCCCCCAAGAGACCCAGTACTTC. Its protein product is CASSQDPAGSPQETQYF.

This clonotype was counted a few times. CDR3 residues: CASRHHRLQRSTEAFF. In DNA, the CDR3 is TGTGCCAGCAGACATCACAGGTTGCAGCGCAGCACTGAAGCTTTCTTT. The rearrangement joins TRBV28 to TRBJ1-1; TRBD1 might be the D (5 bases). Trimming shortened V by 6 bases and J by 4 bases, and 21 bases separated the two germline ends. Germline V CDR1 and CDR2: MDHEN, SYDVKM. The CDR3 extends over 16 amino acids.

This clonotype was found a few times. The V and J genes are TRBV25-1 and TRBJ2-1, with D unresolved. Looked up from germline, CDR1 is MGHDK and CDR2 is SYGVNS. The CDR3 is made up of 12 amino acids. Trimming left V 4 bases short and J 8 bases short, with 9 bases between. The CDR3 DNA is TGTGCCAGCAGTGCCCATTGGGATGAGCAGTTCTTC. Amino acid sequence: CASSAHWDEQFF.

The chain combines TRBV3-1 with TRBJ1-2; D is uncertain. Trimming stripped 0 bases from V and 4 bases from J, with 15 bases between. This CDR3 is 16 amino acids long. The germline V gene has CDR1 LGHDT and CDR2 YNNKEL (reference sequence). CDR3 region: CASSQDGSGRSYGYTF. CDR3 sequence (DNA): TGTGCCAGCAGCCAAGATGGCTCGGGCCGTAGCTATGGCTACACCTTC.

This clonotype was counted between two and nine times. The chain combines TRBV28 with TRBJ2-7; 8 positions agree with TRBD2. Germline trimming cut 5 bases from V and 2 bases from J; bases unmatched to any gene: 20. Germline V gives CDR1 MDHEN, CDR2 SYDVKM. The CDR3 is 19 residues long. CDR3 sequence: CASSIGASVASGWAYEQYF. In DNA form, the CDR3 reads TGTGCCAGCAGTATCGGAGCCTCGGTGGCTAGCGGGTGGGCCTACGAGCAGTACTTC.

This clonotype turned up a few times. The rearrangement uses TRBV30 and TRBJ1-1; tentative D call: TRBD1 (5 bases). Trimming removed 2 bases at V and 10 bases at J, with 11 bases between. The CDR3 is 11 amino acids. Germline V lookup: CDR1 GTSNPN, CDR2 SVGIG (reference sequence). The CDR3 DNA is TGTGCCTGGAGTACGGGGGGGGGAGCTTTCTTT. Amino acids: CAWSTGGGAFF.

The genes are TRBV7-9 and TRBJ2-5; 8 positions agree with TRBD1. This CDR3 region has 16 residues. The V gene end was trimmed by 5 bases and the J gene end by 1 base; junction bases not matched to a gene: 9. The germline gives CDR1 SEHNR, CDR2 FQNEAQ (reference sequence). In nucleotides, the CDR3 is TGTGCCAGCAGCCATCCCGGGACAGGATCCCAAGAGACCCAGTACTTC. It codes for CASSHPGTGSQETQYF.

In nucleotides, the CDR3 is TGCAGTGCCAAAGGGGGACAGGGGGCCCTTATTCTCGCTGAAGCTTTCTTT. Translating gives CSAKGGQGALILAEAFF. The chain uses TRBV20-1 and TRBJ1-1, with 12 bases lining up with TRBD1. Trimming took 6 bases from V and 6 from J; bases not matched to a gene: 17. This CDR3 is 17 amino acids long. CDR1 is DFQATT and CDR2 is SNEGSKA in the germline V gene (reference sequence).

The gene calls are TRBV4-1 and TRBJ2-3; either TRBD1 or TRBD2 may supply D (5 bases each). CDR3 size: 15 residues. Germline lookup yields CDR1 MGHRA and CDR2 YSYEKL. The germline V and J ends were trimmed by 4 bases and 0 bases, with 11 bases remaining between them. CDR3 region: CASSLQEASTDTQYF. The CDR3, as DNA: TGCGCCAGCAGCCTACAGGAGGCTAGCACAGATACGCAGTATTTT.

Here the CDR3 DNA reads TGTGCCAGTAGTATCGGCAGGGCTAACACCGGGGAGCTGTTTTTT. The encoded protein is CASSIGRANTGELFF. The V gene is TRBV19, the J gene TRBJ2-2; possible D gene TRBD1, 5 bases. Looked up from germline, CDR1 is LNHDA and CDR2 is SQIVND (reference sequence). V was pared by 3 bases and J by 2 bases, with 10 bases between. This CDR3 region has 15 residues.